This T cell receptor beta chain derives from a study of blood T cell repertoires in COVID-19. Measured with immunoSEQ multiplex PCR; TCRdb has only the in-frame clones, and not every one. The profile shows roughly 250,000 clones, over 70% of them singletons. The V and J ends lost 0 bases and 6 bases, in that order; junction bases with no gene match: 11. Germline CDR1 reads MNHEY; CDR2 reads SMNVEV (reference sequence). The CDR3 has 18 amino acids. The V gene is TRBV27, the J gene TRBJ1-5, with 10 bases identical to TRBD1. The TCR was taken from a human donor in a cohort sampled during active COVID-19. The sequenced sample consisted of peripheral blood. The CDR3 is CASSLSGQGMLYGQPQHF. CDR3 DNA: TGTGCCAGCAGTTTATCGGGACAGGGGATGCTATATGGTCAGCCCCAGCATTTT.